This T cell receptor (beta chain) was observed in a study of OX40 agonist ivuxolimab in advanced cancers. Study details: Treatment received earlier with anti-PD-1, anti-PD-L1 or anti-CTLA-4 agents was allowed, and over 30% had some.

CDR1 is SEHNR, CDR2 FQNEAQ, per germline (reference sequence). This CDR3 contains 17 residues. Trimming at V came to 4 bases and at J to 2 bases, leaving 8 bases not matched to a gene. Measured with immunoSEQ multiplex PCR; TCRdb has only the in-frame clones, and not every one. Of around 150,000 clones in the sample, approximately 90% were seen once. Note on this clone: Its specificity is not known.

Study outcomes and limitations: More expanded clones were found, on average, in CD8+ than in CD4+ T cells.

The TCR comes from an adult with an advanced solid tumor such as melanoma, head and neck, liver or kidney cancer. V is TRBV7-9 and J is TRBJ2-5; TRBD2 agrees at 12 bases. The starting material was CD4+ or CD8+ T cells sorted from blood, obtained in a trial of the OX40 agonist ivuxolimab. The CDR3 loop is CASSSGLAGPIQETQYF. CDR3 coding DNA: TGTGCCAGCAGCTCCGGACTAGCGGGACCTATTCAAGAGACCCAGTACTTC.